This TCR beta chain derives from a study of high-grade serous ovarian cancer treatment subgroups. Clones were sequenced by immunoSEQ multiplex PCR, and TCRdb holds only the in-frame ones, with some missing. The data contain several thousand clones, roughly 69% of them seen just once; the ten biggest clones take up around a sixth. Per the germline V gene, CDR1 is MGHDK and CDR2 is SYGVNS. The CDR3 has 13 amino acids. The germline V and J ends were trimmed by 8 bases and 1 base, with 10 bases remaining between them. Tumor tissue was taken before any definitive surgery or chemotherapy was given. V is TRBV25-1 and J is TRBJ2-3; weak D call: TRBD1 (5 bases). This TCR was sampled from a human donor with high-grade serous ovarian cancer. The sequencing sample was made of tumor tissue. The CDR3 region has the DNA TGTGCCAGCTCACAGGCGGGCACAGATACGCAGTATTTT. It is translated as CASSQAGTDTQYF.